A single sample is the source of the 12 T cell receptor beta chains below, sequenced in a study of tumor and adjacent non-tumor tissue in lung cancer. RNA was extracted from bulk tissue without any cell sorting. TCRbeta libraries were built with three rounds of nested PCR, modified from ARM-PCR. TCRdb re-derived calls from the multiplex PCR reads in MiXCR, one entry per CDR3 protein. The table shows 90,000 to 130,000 distinct CDR3 sequences, with about 80% occurring only once. The material sequenced was lung tumor tissue. These receptors were taken from a man aged 70 or older with non-small cell lung cancer.

The CDR3 here is CAISRSAVGVTQYF. The CDR3 region has the DNA TGTGCCATCAGCCGATCGGCAGTCGGGGTAACCCAGTACTTC. V gene TRBV6-5 combines with J gene TRBJ2-5; TRBD2 is a possible D gene (5 bases). Germline V gene sequence: CDR1 MNHEY, CDR2 SVGAGI. The V end lost 10 bases, the J end lost 8 bases, and 23 bases lay between the germline ends. The CDR3 contains 14 residues.

This clonotype was detected once. The CDR3 sequence is CASSYYGTSMAYEQYF. The CDR3 DNA follows: TGTGCCAGCAGCTACTACGGGACCAGCATGGCCTACGAGCAGTACTTC. The chain has TRBV7-8 and TRBJ2-7; D tentatively reads TRBD1 or TRBD2 (5 bases each). Per germline, CDR1 SGHVS and CDR2 FQNEAQ. Trimming removed 4 bases from V and 2 bases from J, with 18 bases in between. This CDR3 comprises 16 residues.

Turning to this clonotype: Compared with germline, one end of the junction differs, possibly owing to a read error. The chain has TRBV29-1 and TRBJ2-7; the D is unclear. The CDR3 is 14 amino acids. Germline assignment: CDR1 SQVTM and CDR2 ANQGSEA. The CDR3 nucleotides read TGCAGTGTTGGTGGATATGGATCATCCTACGAGCAGCACTTC. This translates into CSVGGYGSSYEQHF.

As to this clonotype: A junction boundary mismatches the germline segment, possibly from a read error. The chain couples TRBV6-5 to TRBJ1-2; D gene ambiguous. From germline, CDR1 is MNHEY and CDR2 SVGAGI. CDR3 size: 14 residues. The CDR3 region is CASSYSAQGYGYTF. DNA of the CDR3: TGTGCCAGCAGCTACTCGGCACAAGGGTATGGCTACACCTTC.

Concerning this clonotype: The CDR3 does not end in the conserved phenylalanine or tryptophan, so this is likely a read error. The chain uses TRBV5-5 and TRBJ2-1; tentative D call: TRBD2 (5 bases). Germline CDR1 reads SGHKS; CDR2 reads YYEKEE (reference sequence). The CDR3 sequence is 17 residues long. The CDR3 region is CASSLAFGVSSYNEQFS. DNA for the CDR3: TGTGCTAGCAGCTTGGCCTTCGGGGTTAGCTCCTACAATGAGCAGTTCTCC.

This clonotype was found a few times. A much bigger clone sits one base away, suggesting this may be a read error. The CDR3 spells CASSQGTNEKLFF. CDR3 DNA: TGCGCCAGCAGCCAAGGCACTAATGAAAAACTGTTTTTT. The chain is built from TRBV4-3 and TRBJ1-4; D is unresolved. Germline assignment: CDR1 LGHNA and CDR2 YSLEER. Trimming stripped 1 base from V and 2 bases from J, with 2 bases between. This CDR3 is built from 13 residues.

This chain uses TRBV12-3 or TRBV12-4 with TRBJ2-3; no clear D. This CDR3 is 12 amino acids long. The V and J ends lost 10 bases and 6 bases respectively, with 14 bases between them. The CDR3 DNA follows: TGTGCCACCAGCATTACAAGTGATACGCAGTATTTT. Translated: CATSITSDTQYF.

With regard to this clonotype: This may stem from a read error, because a much larger clone lies one nucleotide away. V is TRBV20-1 and J is TRBJ2-3, with 8 positions matching TRBD2. There are 15 residues in the CDR3. Germline CDR1 is DFQATT and CDR2 is SNEGSKA (reference sequence). Trimming took 7 bases from V and 3 from J; bases not matched to a gene: 12. The CDR3 DNA is TGCAGTGTCCCGATGGTAGCGGGGATAACAGATACGCAGTATTTT. Residues: CSVPMVAGITDTQYF.

Details on this clonotype: The junction departs from the called germline gene at one end, perhaps through a read error. The gene calls are TRBV7-9 and TRBJ2-7, with unresolved D. CDR1 is SEHNR, CDR2 FQNEAQ, per germline (reference sequence). The length of the CDR3 is 14 residues. The CDR3 here is CASCLVSRSFEQYF. DNA for the CDR3: TGCGCCAGCTGCTTAGTGAGCAGATCCTTCGAGCAGTACTTC.

This chain links TRBV12-3 or TRBV12-4 with TRBJ1-1; D unclear. V lost 3 bases, J lost 13 bases, and 18 bases lay in between. The CDR3 runs to 13 residues. The CDR3 DNA follows: TGTGCCAGCAGTTTTCGAGACACACAGCAAGTTTTCTTT. Its protein product is CASSFRDTQQVFF.

This clonotype was found once. The conserved final phenylalanine or tryptophan is absent from the CDR3, which likely points to a read error. The chain is built from TRBV11-2 and TRBJ2-7; D uncertain. V was cut by 5 bases and J by 6 bases, with 14 bases left in between. The length of the CDR3 is 13 residues. CDR1 SGHAT and CDR2 FQNNGV come from the germline V gene. The CDR3 is CASSQRTDREQYL. The CDR3 DNA reads TGTGCCAGCAGCCAAAGGACCGATCGCGAGCAGTACCTC.

In the case of this clonotype: The junction departs from germline at one end; a sequencing error may be responsible. The chain is built from TRBV6-5 and TRBJ1-1; 10 nucleotides agree with TRBD1. Germline V gene sequence: CDR1 MNHEY, CDR2 SVGAGI. The CDR3 extends over 14 amino acids. The CDR3 region is CAGSQTGGRREALF. CDR3 bases: TGTGCCGGCAGCCAGACAGGGGGCCGTCGTGAAGCTTTATTT.